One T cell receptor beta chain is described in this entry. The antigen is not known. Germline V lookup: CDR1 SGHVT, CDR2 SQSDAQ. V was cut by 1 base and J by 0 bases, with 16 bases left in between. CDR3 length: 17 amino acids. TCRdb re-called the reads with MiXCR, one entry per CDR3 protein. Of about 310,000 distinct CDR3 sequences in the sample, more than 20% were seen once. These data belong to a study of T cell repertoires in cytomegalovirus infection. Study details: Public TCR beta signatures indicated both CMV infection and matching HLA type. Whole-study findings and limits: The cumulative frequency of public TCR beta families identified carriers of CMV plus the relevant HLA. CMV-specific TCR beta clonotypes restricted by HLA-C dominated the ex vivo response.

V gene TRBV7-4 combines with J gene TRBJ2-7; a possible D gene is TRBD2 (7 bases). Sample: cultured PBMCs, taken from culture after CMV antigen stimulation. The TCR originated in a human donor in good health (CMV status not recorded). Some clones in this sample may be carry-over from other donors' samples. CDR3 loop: CASSLDLGGQNSYEQYV. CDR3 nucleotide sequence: TGTGCCAGCAGCTTAGATTTGGGGGGGCAAAACTCCTACGAGCAGTACGTC.